This T cell receptor beta chain was captured by sequencing in a study of cytomegalovirus exposure and HLA in healthy donors. Findings and limits, study-wide: TCR beta V segments were, for the most part, productive about 87% or about 30% of the time in an earlier analysis.

PCR primers comprised 60 Vbeta and 13 Jbeta primers. Using immunoSEQ multiplex PCR, the repertoire was profiled, and TCRdb retains in-frame clones only, with some absent. The sample contains more than 100,000 clones, about four fifths of which appear only once. This clone was counted once. Its antigen is currently unknown. Sequenced material: PBMCs. The clonotype originates from a woman in her 40s in good health and CMV-seronegative.

CDR3 sequence (DNA): TGTGCCAGCAGGGGTGGGACAGGGAGGAACGAGCAGTACTTC. This translates into CASRGGTGRNEQYF. The rearrangement links TRBV28 to TRBJ2-7; 9 bases line up with TRBD1. With 6 bases clipped from V and 5 bases from J, the junction kept 8 bases outside the gene matches. The CDR3 sequence is 14 residues long. CDR1 and CDR2 from the germline V gene are MDHEN and SYDVKM. Supplemented by reference TRBV28 and TRBJ2-7, the full variable domain reads DVKVTQSSRYLVKRTGEKVFLECVQDMDHENMFWYRQDPGLGLRLIYFSYDVKMKEKGDIPEGYSVSREKKERFSLILESASTNQTSMYLCASRGGTGRNEQYFGPGTRLTVT.